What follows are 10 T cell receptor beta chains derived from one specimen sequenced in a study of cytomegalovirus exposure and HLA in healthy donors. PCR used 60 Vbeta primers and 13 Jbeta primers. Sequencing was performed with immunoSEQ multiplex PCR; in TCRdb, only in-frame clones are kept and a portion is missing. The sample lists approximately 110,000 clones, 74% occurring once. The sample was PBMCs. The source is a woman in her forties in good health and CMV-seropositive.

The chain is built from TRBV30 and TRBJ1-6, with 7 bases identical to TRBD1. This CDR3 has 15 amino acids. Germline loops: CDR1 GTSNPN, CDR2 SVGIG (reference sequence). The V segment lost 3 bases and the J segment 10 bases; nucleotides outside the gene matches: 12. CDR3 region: CAWSPRQGLGSPLHF. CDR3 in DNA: TGTGCCTGGAGCCCAAGACAGGGCCTGGGCTCACCCCTCCACTTT.

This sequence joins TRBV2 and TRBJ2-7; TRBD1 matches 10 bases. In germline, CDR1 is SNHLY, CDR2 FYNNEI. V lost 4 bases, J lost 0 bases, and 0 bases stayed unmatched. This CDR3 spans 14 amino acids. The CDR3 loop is CASSGTGGSYEQYF. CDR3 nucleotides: TGTGCCAGCAGTGGGACAGGGGGCTCCTACGAGCAGTACTTC.

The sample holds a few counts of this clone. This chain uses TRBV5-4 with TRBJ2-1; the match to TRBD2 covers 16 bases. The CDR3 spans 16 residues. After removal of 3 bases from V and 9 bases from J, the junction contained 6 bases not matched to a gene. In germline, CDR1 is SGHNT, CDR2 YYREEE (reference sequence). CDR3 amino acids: CASSSGTSGGAGEQFF. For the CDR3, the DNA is TGTGCCAGCAGCTCCGGGACTAGCGGGGGGGCCGGTGAGCAGTTCTTC.

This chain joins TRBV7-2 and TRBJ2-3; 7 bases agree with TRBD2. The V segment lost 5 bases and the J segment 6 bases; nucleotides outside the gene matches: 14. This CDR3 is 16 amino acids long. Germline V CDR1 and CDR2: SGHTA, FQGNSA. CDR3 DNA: TGTGCCAGCAGCCAAACCAAGGCGGCGGGAGTGGATACGCAGTATTTT. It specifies CASSQTKAAGVDTQYF.

The CDR3 nucleotides are TGTGCCAGCAGCTTGGCCGGGGCCAACGTCCTGACTTTC. Translating it yields CASSLAGANVLTF. The J gene is TRBJ2-6, the V gene TRBV13; no clear D gene. This CDR3 comprises 13 residues. Trimming pared 3 bases from V and 4 bases from J, leaving 4 bases between. The germline CDR1 and CDR2 sequences are PRHDT and FYEKMQ (reference sequence).

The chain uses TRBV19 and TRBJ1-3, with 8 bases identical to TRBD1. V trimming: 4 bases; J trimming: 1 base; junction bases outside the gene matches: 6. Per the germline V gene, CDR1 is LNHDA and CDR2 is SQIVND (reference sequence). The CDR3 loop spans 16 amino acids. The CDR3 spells CASSTHRQGSGNTIYF. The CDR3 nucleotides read TGTGCCAGTAGTACTCATCGACAGGGGTCTGGAAACACCATATATTTT.

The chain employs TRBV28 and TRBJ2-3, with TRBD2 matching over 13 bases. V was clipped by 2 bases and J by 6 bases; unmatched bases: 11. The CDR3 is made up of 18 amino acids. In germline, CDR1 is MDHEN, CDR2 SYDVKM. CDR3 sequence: CASSLGKGLAGENDTQYF. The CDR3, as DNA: TGTGCCAGCAGTTTAGGGAAAGGACTAGCGGGAGAAAACGATACGCAGTATTTT.

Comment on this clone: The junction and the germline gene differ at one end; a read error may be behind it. CDR3 nucleotides: TGTTCCAGCAGCTTTCGGGTTTTCAGCACCTTC. Translation gives CSSSFRVFSTF. The chain combines TRBV7-9 with TRBJ1-2; no clear D gene. Germline assignment: CDR1 SEHNR and CDR2 FQNEAQ (reference sequence). The CDR3 totals 11 residues.

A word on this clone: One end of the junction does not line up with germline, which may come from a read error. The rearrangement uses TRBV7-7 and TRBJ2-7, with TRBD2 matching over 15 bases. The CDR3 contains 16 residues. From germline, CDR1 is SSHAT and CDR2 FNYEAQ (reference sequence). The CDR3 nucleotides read TGTGCTAGCAGCCAAGGACTAGCGGGAGGGCCCTACGAGCAGTACTTC. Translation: CASSQGLAGGPYEQYF.

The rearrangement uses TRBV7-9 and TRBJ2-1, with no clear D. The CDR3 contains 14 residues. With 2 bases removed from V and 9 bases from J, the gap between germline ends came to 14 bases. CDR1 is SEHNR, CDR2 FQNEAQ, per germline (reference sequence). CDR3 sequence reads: CASSLSAITIEQFF. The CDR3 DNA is TGTGCCAGCAGCTTAAGTGCAATCACAATTGAGCAGTTCTTC.